These 12 T cell receptor beta chains were all obtained from the same sample, sequenced in a study of T cells in Graves' hyperthyroidism and ophthalmopathy. TCR beta CDR3 regions were amplified from RNA transcripts. HTBI primers were employed in a first-round RT-PCR of the TCR CDR3. TCRdb re-analysed the multiplex PCR reads in MiXCR, keeping a single row per CDR3 protein. The data contain 500,000 to 600,000 distinct CDR3 sequences, 35% to 55% of them singletons. Sequenced material: peripheral blood or thyroid tissue (not recorded which). All receptors come from a young woman with Graves' hyperthyroidism.

In this sample, this clonotype turned up many times. This chain links TRBV5-1 with TRBJ2-7, with 10 nucleotides matching TRBD2. CDR1 and CDR2 from the germline V gene are SGHRS and YFSETQ. Trimming removed 5 bases from V and 0 bases from J; junction bases left unmatched: 8. The CDR3 runs 16 residues. The CDR3 DNA follows: TGCGCCAGCAGTTCCTTAGCGGGAGGTTACTCCTACGAGCAGTACTTC. Translated: CASSSLAGGYSYEQYF.

This clonotype was picked up many times. A much larger clone is a single base away; this may be a read error. The CDR3 ends on some other residue instead of the conserved phenylalanine or tryptophan, so this is likely a read error. The rearrangement uses TRBV7-9 and TRBJ2-5; 11 bases fit TRBD2. CDR1 is SEHNR, CDR2 FQNEAQ, per germline (reference sequence). Trimming cost V 4 bases and J 2 bases; bases outside gene matches: 6. CDR3 length equals 16 residues. CDR3 sequence reads: CASSSVTSGTQETQYL. The CDR3 DNA is TGTGCCAGCAGCTCCGTGACTAGCGGGACACAAGAGACCCAGTACCTC.

The sample holds one count of this clonotype. This sequence joins TRBV29-1 and TRBJ2-7; TRBD1 matches at 7 bases. Germline trimming cut 6 bases from V and 3 bases from J; bases unmatched to any gene: 11. The CDR3 runs to 14 residues. From germline, CDR1 is SQVTM and CDR2 ANQGSEA. The CDR3 bases are TGCAGCGTCGCCACAGGGGTCCCGGGCTACGAGCAGTACTTC. Translation: CSVATGVPGYEQYF.

This clonotype was found a few times. One base away lies a much larger clone, so this may be a sequencing read error. V and J are TRBV7-6 and TRBJ1-5; a weak D match, TRBD1 (5 bases). The germline V and J ends were trimmed by 5 bases and 0 bases, with 14 bases remaining between them. Germline CDR1 is SGHVS and CDR2 is FNYEAQ. CDR3 length equals 16 residues. The CDR3 sequence is CASSVFRGDSNQPQHF. CDR3 nucleotides: TGTGCCAGCAGCGTATTCCGGGGGGATAGCAATCAGCCCCAGCATTTT.

This clonotype came up a few times. This chain connects TRBV27 to TRBJ2-7; 9 bases map to TRBD2. CDR1 is MNHEY and CDR2 is SMNVEV in the germline V gene (reference sequence). The V segment lost 2 bases and the J segment 0 bases; nucleotides outside the gene matches: 5. The CDR3 has 16 residues. CDR3 sequence: CASSLISLAGSYEQYF. For the CDR3, the DNA is TGTGCCAGCAGTTTAATTTCACTAGCGGGCTCCTACGAGCAGTACTTC.

The gene calls are TRBV14 and TRBJ2-7, with TRBD2 matching 7 bases. Germline CDR1 is SGHDN and CDR2 is FVKESK. Trimming took 0 bases from V and 2 from J; bases not matched to a gene: 4. CDR3 length equals 15 residues. CDR3 coding DNA: TGTGCCAGCAGCCAAGAAGGTAGCGGGCCCTACGAGCAGTACTTC. Protein: CASSQEGSGPYEQYF.

The rearrangement links TRBV20-1 to TRBJ1-5, with a tentative D call TRBD1 (6 bases). The germline V gene has CDR1 DFQATT and CDR2 SNEGSKA (reference sequence). V was pared by 2 bases and J by 2 bases, with 13 bases between. This CDR3 region has 15 residues. DNA for the CDR3: TGCAGTGCTAGACCGGGGGGGCCCGGCAATCAGCCCCAGCATTTT. Encoded protein: CSARPGGPGNQPQHF.

The V and J genes are TRBV10-3 and TRBJ2-7, with D perhaps TRBD1 (6 bases). Looked up from germline, CDR1 is ENHRY and CDR2 is SYGVKD. This CDR3 region has 14 residues. The V and J ends lost 7 bases and 3 bases respectively, with 16 bases between them. As DNA, the CDR3 is TGTGCCATCACCGAAGGGAGAGGGGGCTACGAGCAGTACTTC. It encodes CAITEGRGGYEQYF.

The chain carries TRBV19 and TRBJ2-5; D gene unclear. CDR1 and CDR2 from the germline V gene are LNHDA and SQIVND (reference sequence). The CDR3 sequence is 12 residues long. V was shortened by 0 bases and J by 5 bases, with 4 bases between the two germline ends. As DNA, the CDR3 is TGTGCCAGTAGTATAGACCGGGAGACCCAGTACTTC. It translates to CASSIDRETQYF. The full variable domain, with the rest looked up from reference TRBV19 and TRBJ2-5, is DGGITQSPKYLFRKEGQNVTLSCEQNLNHDAMYWYRQDPGQGLRLIYYSQIVNDFQKGDIAEGYSVSREKKESFPLTVTSAQKNPTAFYLCASSIDRETQYFGPGTRLLVL.

This clonotype came up many times. This chain connects TRBV14 to TRBJ1-2; D gene uncertain. Germline assignment: CDR1 SGHDN and CDR2 FVKESK. V gave up 2 bases and J gave up 3 bases, with 10 bases separating them. The CDR3 contains 14 residues. The CDR3 loop reads CASSQLLTDYGYTF. As DNA, the CDR3 is TGTGCCAGCAGCCAATTGTTAACTGACTATGGCTACACCTTC. The whole variable domain, remainder taken from reference TRBV14 and TRBJ1-2, is EAGVTQFPSHSVIEKGQTVTLRCDPISGHDNLYWYRRVMGKEIKFLLHFVKESKQDESGMPNNRFLAERTGGTYSTLKVQPAELEDSGVYFCASSQLLTDYGYTFGSGTRLTVV.

In this sample, this clonotype turned up many times. The chain couples TRBV27 to TRBJ2-7, with D unclear. The germline V and J ends were trimmed by 0 bases and 9 bases, with 12 bases remaining between them. Germline V gives CDR1 MNHEY, CDR2 SMNVEV (reference sequence). The length of the CDR3 is 13 residues. The DNA of the CDR3 is TGTGCCAGCAGTTTATCGCGCCAGCACGGGCAGTACTTC. Its translation is CASSLSRQHGQYF.

The chain combines TRBV7-3 with TRBJ1-5; the match to TRBD1 covers 8 bases. This CDR3 spans 14 amino acids. V was pared by 7 bases and J by 6 bases, with 8 bases of the junction left unmatched. The V gene's germline CDR1 is SGHTA and CDR2 FQGTGA. CDR3 nucleotides: TGTGCCAGCAACCCGGAGGACAGGGCTCAGCCCCAGCATTTT. Amino acids: CASNPEDRAQPQHF.